This TCR beta chain came from a study of shared T cell receptors in the human thymus. V lost 6 bases and J lost 5, with 11 bases in between. The CDR3 runs 12 residues. Per the germline V gene, CDR1 is SEHNR and CDR2 is FQNEAQ (reference sequence). The table came from immunoSEQ multiplex PCR; TCRdb's copy has only in-frame clones and leaves some out. The sample has 540,000 or so clones, around 78% seen once. The sample was also reused in another study, on human thymus T cells. As reported in that work: Resections from corrective heart surgery provided thymus tissue. In unrelated individuals, thymic repertoires overlapped highly, according to related research.

The sequencing sample was made of thymocytes. The chain employs TRBV7-9 and TRBJ2-7; D may be TRBD1 (6 bases). The source of this sequence is a boy under two years old with a congenital heart defect. CDR3 sequence reads: CASRSQGHEQYF. CDR3 in DNA: TGTGCCAGCAGGAGTCAGGGGCACGAGCAGTACTTC.